This is a list of T cell receptor beta chains from one sample in a study of blood T cells in healthy people across ages. One entry per CDR3 protein, called by TCRdb with MiXCR from the 5' RACE reads. Among about 680,000 distinct CDR3 sequences listed, 49% were seen once. Sample: blood. All receptors come from a woman aged 60 to 75 in good health. Both conserved end residues are part of each CDR3. A D gene is named only where the DNA matches it firmly. Clone sizes are given selectively: once, few, many, or a class where the clone is expanded.

j_gene: TRBJ2-7
abundance: NA
len: 13
d_gene: NA
v_gene: TRBV4-2
CDR3nt: TGTGCCAGCAGCCAAGAGGTCAGCTACGAGCAGTACTTC
CDR3aa: CASSQEVSYEQYF

j_gene: TRBJ1-1
abundance: few
len: 14
d_gene: NA
v_gene: TRBV5-1
CDR3nt: TGCGCCAGCAGCTCGGGCCCGGGGCCCACTGAAGCTTTCTTT
CDR3aa: CASSSGPGPTEAFF

j_gene: TRBJ2-7
abundance: NA
len: 15
d_gene: NA
v_gene: TRBV5-1
CDR3nt: TGCGCCAGCAGCTTGGCGGGTGAGGGTATCCATGAGCAGTACTTC
CDR3aa: CASSLAGEGIHEQYF

j_gene: TRBJ2-1
abundance: NA
len: 12
d_gene: TRBD2
v_gene: TRBV11-3
CDR3nt: TGTACCAGCCGCGGGAGTGGAGACGAGCAGTTCTTC
CDR3aa: CTSRGSGDEQFF

j_gene: TRBJ2-1
abundance: few
len: 15
d_gene: TRBD1
v_gene: TRBV9
CDR3nt: TGTGCCAGCAGCGGGCCGGGACAGCGATCGGGTGAGCAGTTCTTC
CDR3aa: CASSGPGQRSGEQFF

j_gene: TRBJ2-6
abundance: NA
len: 16
d_gene: NA
v_gene: TRBV5-8
CDR3nt: TGTGCCAGCAGCCGGGGGGCGGACTCTGGGGCCAACGTCCTGACTTTC
CDR3aa: CASSRGADSGANVLTF

j_gene: TRBJ2-1
abundance: many
len: 14
d_gene: TRBD2
v_gene: TRBV10-3
CDR3nt: TGTGCCAGCACGGGACTAGCGGGAGATGGTGAGCAGTTCTTC
CDR3aa: CASTGLAGDGEQFF

j_gene: TRBJ2-5
abundance: many
len: 15
d_gene: NA
v_gene: TRBV15
CDR3nt: TGTGCCACCAGCAGAGGCGGGACAGTTCAAGAGACCCAGTACTTC
CDR3aa: CATSRGGTVQETQYF

j_gene: TRBJ2-1
abundance: few
len: 17
d_gene: NA
v_gene: TRBV4-1
CDR3nt: TGCGCCAGCAGCCAAGAGGGGGAGCTTAGCGGCAGAAATGAGCAGTTCTTC
CDR3aa: CASSQEGELSGRNEQFF

j_gene: TRBJ1-4
abundance: NA
len: 13
d_gene: NA
v_gene: TRBV2
CDR3nt: TGTGCCAGCAGTAACGAGGGAAAAGAAAAACTGTTTTTT
CDR3aa: CASSNEGKEKLFF

j_gene: TRBJ2-6
abundance: few
len: 17
d_gene: TRBD1
v_gene: TRBV7-8
CDR3nt: TGTGCCAGCAGCTCAGGGACAGGGGGCTCTGGGGCCAACGTCCTGACTTTC
CDR3aa: CASSSGTGGSGANVLTF

j_gene: TRBJ1-1
abundance: NA
len: 13
d_gene: NA
v_gene: TRBV30
CDR3nt: TGTGCCTGGAGTGCCTTTTTGGTCACTGAAGCTTTCTTT
CDR3aa: CAWSAFLVTEAFF

j_gene: TRBJ2-7
abundance: NA
len: 11
d_gene: NA
v_gene: TRBV20-1
CDR3nt: TGCAGTGCTAGAGCTTCTTACGAGCAGTACTTC
CDR3aa: CSARASYEQYF

j_gene: TRBJ2-1
abundance: NA
len: 14
d_gene: TRBD2
v_gene: TRBV6-5
CDR3nt: TGTGCCACCCACACCGGGACTAGCGGAACTGAGCAGTTCTTC
CDR3aa: CATHTGTSGTEQFF

j_gene: TRBJ2-6
abundance: many
len: 20
d_gene: TRBD1
v_gene: TRBV7-9
CDR3nt: TGTGCCAGCAGCTCTACGATCCTTGACAGGGTACGCTCTGGGGCCAACGTCCTGACTTTC
CDR3aa: CASSSTILDRVRSGANVLTF

j_gene: TRBJ2-2
abundance: NA
len: 17
d_gene: NA
v_gene: TRBV24-1
CDR3nt: TGTGCCACCAGTGATCCCCTTCGGAGTCGGGGCACCGGGGAGCTGTTTTTT
CDR3aa: CATSDPLRSRGTGELFF

j_gene: TRBJ2-5
abundance: NA
len: 16
d_gene: TRBD2
v_gene: TRBV3-1
CDR3nt: TGTGCCAGCAGCCAAGTGCTAGCGGTGTACCAAGAGACCCAGTACTTC
CDR3aa: CASSQVLAVYQETQYF

j_gene: TRBJ2-7
abundance: NA
len: 16
d_gene: NA
v_gene: TRBV20-1
CDR3nt: TGCAGTGCTAGAGGGGTTGGCCAGCCGATTTACTACGAGCAGTACTTC
CDR3aa: CSARGVGQPIYYEQYF

j_gene: TRBJ2-1
abundance: NA
len: 16
d_gene: NA
v_gene: TRBV9
CDR3nt: TGTGCCAGCAGCGTAGATAGTCCCGGTACCAACAATGAGCAGTTCTTC
CDR3aa: CASSVDSPGTNNEQFF

j_gene: TRBJ2-3
abundance: NA
len: 11
d_gene: NA
v_gene: TRBV4-3
CDR3nt: TGCGCCAGCGGACGAGAGGGGCCGCAGTATTTT
CDR3aa: CASGREGPQYF

j_gene: TRBJ2-7
abundance: few
len: 13
d_gene: NA
v_gene: TRBV14
CDR3nt: TGTGCCAGCAGCCAGGGTGGAGGGCGCGAGCAGTACTTC
CDR3aa: CASSQGGGREQYF

j_gene: TRBJ2-3
abundance: many
len: 14
d_gene: NA
v_gene: TRBV7-9
CDR3nt: TGTGCCAGCAGATCTTGGAGGGCCGGTATCAGGCAGTATTTT
CDR3aa: CASRSWRAGIRQYF

j_gene: TRBJ2-3
abundance: NA
len: 17
d_gene: TRBD2
v_gene: TRBV15
CDR3nt: TGTGCCACCAGCAGAGCTCGCCTAGCGGAGGATACAGATACGCAGTATTTT
CDR3aa: CATSRARLAEDTDTQYF

j_gene: TRBJ2-5
abundance: few
len: 13
d_gene: NA
v_gene: TRBV28
CDR3nt: TGTGCCAGCAGTCCCTGGGAACAAGAGACCCAGTACTTC
CDR3aa: CASSPWEQETQYF

j_gene: TRBJ1-1
abundance: few
len: 13
d_gene: TRBD1
v_gene: TRBV29-1
CDR3nt: TGCAGCGTTGAGGGACAGACGGCCGCAAAAGCTTTCTTT
CDR3aa: CSVEGQTAAKAFF

j_gene: TRBJ1-2
abundance: few
len: 11
d_gene: NA
v_gene: TRBV7-9
CDR3nt: TGTGCCAGCAGCTTCGTCGATGGCTACACCTTC
CDR3aa: CASSFVDGYTF

j_gene: TRBJ1-5
abundance: once
len: 15
d_gene: NA
v_gene: TRBV2
CDR3nt: TGTGCCAGCAGTGCGGCAAGAACGGAGAATCAGCCCCAGCATTTT
CDR3aa: CASSAARTENQPQHF

j_gene: TRBJ2-3
abundance: NA
len: 15
d_gene: TRBD1
v_gene: TRBV6-2/TRBV6-3
CDR3nt: TGTGCCAGCAGTTACTTCGGACAGGGCCCCGATACGCAGTATTTT
CDR3aa: CASSYFGQGPDTQYF